One and the same sample provided the 14 T cell receptor beta chains below, sequenced in a study of blood T cell repertoires in COVID-19. TCRdb's table, derived via immunoSEQ multiplex PCR, lists solely in-frame clones and lacks some. The data contain 310,000 or so clones, 70% to 90% of them singletons. The sequencing sample was made of peripheral blood. The receptors were sampled from a woman between 45 and 65 years old with active or convalescent COVID-19.

The rearrangement links TRBV27 to TRBJ1-1; TRBD1 agrees at 8 bases. The CDR3 contains 16 residues. Germline V gene lookup returns CDR1 MNHEY and CDR2 SMNVEV (reference sequence). J was trimmed by 0 bases and V by 5 bases; bases with no gene match: 8. The CDR3 region is CASSPPWTGMNTEAFF. For the CDR3, the DNA is TGTGCCAGCAGTCCCCCCTGGACAGGGATGAACACTGAAGCTTTCTTT.

Concerning this clone: At one boundary the junction diverges from the germline segment, which might be a read error. This rearrangement joins TRBV7-7 to TRBJ2-5; the match to TRBD2 covers 11 bases. CDR3 length: 17 residues. The germline gives CDR1 SSHAT, CDR2 FNYEAQ (reference sequence). The CDR3 is CASSLVSTSGGQETQYF. CDR3 DNA: TGTGCTAGCAGCTTAGTATCAACTAGCGGGGGCCAAGAGACCCAGTACTTC.

The chain joins TRBV27 to TRBJ1-2; TRBD1 matches at 7 bases. The CDR3 extends over 13 amino acids. Germline V gives CDR1 MNHEY, CDR2 SMNVEV (reference sequence). V shed 6 bases and J 6 bases; nucleotides not matched to a gene: 7. In nucleotides, the CDR3 is TGTGCCAGCAGGACCAGGGGGTCCCATGGCTACACCTTC. This sequence encodes CASRTRGSHGYTF.

The chain is built from TRBV7-3 and TRBJ1-1; tentative D call: TRBD1 (6 bases). Germline V CDR1 and CDR2: SGHTA, FQGTGA. V was shortened by 6 bases and J by 1 base, with 9 bases between the two germline ends. CDR3 length equals 13 residues. The CDR3 coding sequence is TGTGCCAGCAGTGGACAGCAGAACACTGAAGCTTTCTTT. It is translated as CASSGQQNTEAFF.

The rearrangement links TRBV6-2 or TRBV6-3 to TRBJ2-7, with TRBD2 matching over 7 bases. The CDR3 totals 13 residues. With 4 bases clipped from V and 3 bases from J, the junction kept 3 bases outside the gene matches. Germline CDR1 and CDR2: MNHEY and SVGEGT. The CDR3, as DNA: TGTGCCAGCAGTTTCGGACTAGTCTACGAGCAGTACTTC. As protein: CASSFGLVYEQYF.

Worth noting for this clone: The sample carries other DNA sequences with the same CDR3. The chain joins TRBV6-5 to TRBJ2-7; D might be TRBD2 (5 bases). Deletions cut 3 bases from V and 2 bases from J, with 8 bases between. The length of the CDR3 is 13 residues. Per germline, CDR1 MNHEY and CDR2 SVGAGI. The CDR3 sequence: CASSYGRTYEQYF. Written as DNA, the CDR3 is TGTGCCAGCAGTTATGGGAGAACCTACGAGCAGTACTTC.

The chain recombines TRBV18 with TRBJ1-1; 7 nucleotides agree with TRBD1. The CDR3 covers 17 residues. Germline V gives CDR1 KGHSH, CDR2 LQKENI. Losses at the gene ends were 1 base for V and 5 bases for J; bases not matched to a gene: 13. As DNA, the CDR3 is TGTGCCAGCTCACCACGGGCAGGGGGTGGAATTGATACTGAAGCTTTCTTT. Amino acid sequence: CASSPRAGGGIDTEAFF.

The chain links TRBV30 to TRBJ1-2, with D perhaps TRBD1 (5 bases). The germline V gene encodes CDR1 GTSNPN and CDR2 SVGIG (reference sequence). V lost 0 bases and J 2 bases, leaving 25 bases between the germline ends. This CDR3 has 19 amino acids. This chain's CDR3 is CAWSVGPYLGQGINYGYTF. The CDR3 DNA is TGTGCCTGGAGTGTAGGCCCTTACCTCGGTCAGGGTATAAACTATGGCTACACCTTC.

This clone has only one observation. This chain links TRBV7-6 with TRBJ2-2; 10 bases are shared with TRBD1. CDR1 SGHVS and CDR2 FNYEAQ come from the germline V gene. The CDR3 is made up of 16 amino acids. V was clipped by 6 bases and J by 5 bases; unmatched bases: 9. DNA of the CDR3: TGTGCCAGCAGGATAACCGGGACAGGGGAAACCGGGGAGCTGTTTTTT. Translated: CASRITGTGETGELFF.

The chain joins TRBV19 to TRBJ2-2, with 9 positions matching TRBD1. Per the germline V gene, CDR1 is LNHDA and CDR2 is SQIVND (reference sequence). The CDR3 has 16 residues. The V gene end was trimmed by 6 bases and the J gene end by 4 bases; junction bases not matched to a gene: 9. The CDR3 DNA reads TGTGCCAGTAGAGTTGGGGACAGGGTGATCACCGGGGAGCTGTTTTTT. Translated, it gives CASRVGDRVITGELFF.

The chain links TRBV7-3 to TRBJ1-1, with 8 bases fitting TRBD1. The V gene end was trimmed by 2 bases and the J gene end by 1 base; junction bases not matched to a gene: 3. Germline CDR1 SGHTA, CDR2 FQGTGA. CDR3 length: 15 residues. CDR3 loop: CASSLQGAENTEAFF. Here the CDR3 DNA reads TGTGCCAGCAGCTTACAGGGGGCGGAGAACACTGAAGCTTTCTTT. Full variable domain (rest looked up from reference TRBV7-3 and TRBJ1-1): GAGVSQTPSNKVTEKGKYVELRCDPISGHTALYWYRQSLGQGPEFLIYFQGTGAADDSGLPNDRFFAVRPEGSVSTLKIQRTERGDSAVYLCASSLQGAENTEAFFGQGTRLTVV.

The chain is built from TRBV18 and TRBJ1-2; TRBD1 might be the D (6 bases). CDR1 is KGHSH and CDR2 is LQKENI in the germline V gene. Trimming cost V 3 bases and J 2 bases, with 10 bases left between them. The CDR3 totals 14 residues. The CDR3 sequence is CASSPYTGNYGYTF. The CDR3 nucleotides read TGTGCCAGCTCACCTTACACAGGGAACTATGGCTACACCTTC.

This chain links TRBV7-2 with TRBJ2-2; 10 bases line up with TRBD2. Trimming at V came to 4 bases and at J to 5 bases, leaving 4 bases not matched to a gene. Per the germline V gene, CDR1 is SGHTA and CDR2 is FQGNSA. CDR3 length: 15 residues. The CDR3 spells CASSSSGSRTGELFF. CDR3 bases: TGTGCCAGCAGCTCTAGCGGGAGTCGGACCGGGGAGCTGTTTTTT.

This clone occurred once. The rearrangement links TRBV19 to TRBJ1-4, with unresolved D. In germline, CDR1 is LNHDA, CDR2 SQIVND (reference sequence). The CDR3 has 15 amino acids. The ends were cut back, 7 bases at V and 6 bases at J, with 18 bases in the middle. CDR3 DNA: TGTGCCAGTATCCCAACGGGAGGGCACGATGAAAAACTGTTTTTT. The encoded protein is CASIPTGGHDEKLFF.